A selection of T cell receptor beta chains follows, all from one sample in a study of molecular identifiers for immune sequencing clone quantification. From the PCR reads, TCRdb called clonotypes with MiXCR, one entry per CDR3 protein. The sample consists of about 60,000 distinct CDR3 sequences, under 20% of them appearing once. Sequencing was done on a sample of naive CD8+ T cells from blood, with Jurkat cell RNA spiked in. The source is a human donor in good health. Some libraries in this study had Jurkat cell RNA spiked in. Each CDR3 is given with its conserved first and last residue. A D gene is named only where the DNA matches it firmly. Size values are once, few and many counts, or a class for expanded clones, and some rows have none.

TRBJ2-3 | TRBV30 | . | 17 | many | CAWSLTVWRSNTDTQYF | TGTGCCTGGAGTCTAACGGTGTGGCGAAGCAACACAGATACGCAGTATTTT
TRBJ1-1 | TRBV5-6 | . | 16 | many | CASSLGFLGGPDEAFF | TGTGCCAGCAGCTTGGGGTTTTTGGGGGGGCCCGATGAAGCTTTCTTT
TRBJ2-7 | TRBV11-3 | TRBD1 | 14 | many | CASSLRDRVYEQYF | TGTGCCAGCAGCTTGAGGGACAGGGTCTACGAGCAGTACTTC
TRBJ2-7 | TRBV4-3 | . | 13 | many | CASSHRPAYEQYF | TGCGCCAGCAGCCACAGACCGGCCTACGAGCAGTACTTC
TRBJ2-3 | TRBV7-6 | . | 15 | many | CASSLAGWGSDTQYF | TGTGCCAGCAGCTTAGCGGGATGGGGGTCAGATACGCAGTATTTT
TRBJ2-7 | TRBV20-1 | . | 12 | many | CSADMGTYEQYF | TGCAGTGCGGACATGGGAACCTACGAGCAGTACTTC
TRBJ1-2 | TRBV27 | . | 17 | many | CASSANGGAGINYGYTF | TGTGCCAGCAGTGCTAATGGGGGGGCCGGGATTAACTATGGCTACACCTTC
TRBJ2-5 | TRBV7-9 | . | 16 | many | CASSLTTQTIQETQYF | TGTGCCAGCAGCTTAACGACACAAACTATTCAAGAGACCCAGTACTTC
TRBJ2-7 | TRBV7-7 | TRBD2 | 17 | many | CASSLEGLADPSYEQYF | TGTGCTAGCAGCTTAGAGGGGCTAGCGGACCCTTCCTACGAGCAGTACTTC
TRBJ2-5 | TRBV28 | . | 16 | many | CASSPFVGGSQETQYF | TGTGCCAGCAGTCCGTTTGTAGGGGGTAGCCAAGAGACCCAGTACTTC
TRBJ2-7 | TRBV7-8 | . | 14 | many | CASSSRTDSYEQYF | TGTGCCAGCAGCTCCCGGACCGACTCCTACGAGCAGTACTTC
TRBJ1-1 | TRBV20-1 | TRBD1 | 16 | many | CSAREVAGGWNTEAFF | TGCAGTGCTAGAGAGGTCGCAGGGGGCTGGAACACTGAAGCTTTCTTT
TRBJ1-1 | TRBV30 | . | 13 | many | CAWSGQPNTEAFF | TGTGCCTGGAGTGGACAACCGAACACTGAAGCTTTCTTT
TRBJ2-1 | TRBV27 | TRBD2 | 15 | . | CASSHGTSGSGEQFF | TGTGCCAGCAGTCACGGGACTAGCGGGAGCGGTGAGCAGTTCTTC
TRBJ2-7 | TRBV6-5 | . | 14 | many | CASSYSAGWHEQYF | TGTGCCAGCAGTTACTCGGCGGGCTGGCACGAGCAGTACTTC
TRBJ2-3 | TRBV20-1 | . | 19 | many | CSARAQPGVDRTFTDTQYF | TGCAGTGCAAGAGCACAACCCGGAGTAGACAGGACCTTCACAGATACGCAGTATTTT